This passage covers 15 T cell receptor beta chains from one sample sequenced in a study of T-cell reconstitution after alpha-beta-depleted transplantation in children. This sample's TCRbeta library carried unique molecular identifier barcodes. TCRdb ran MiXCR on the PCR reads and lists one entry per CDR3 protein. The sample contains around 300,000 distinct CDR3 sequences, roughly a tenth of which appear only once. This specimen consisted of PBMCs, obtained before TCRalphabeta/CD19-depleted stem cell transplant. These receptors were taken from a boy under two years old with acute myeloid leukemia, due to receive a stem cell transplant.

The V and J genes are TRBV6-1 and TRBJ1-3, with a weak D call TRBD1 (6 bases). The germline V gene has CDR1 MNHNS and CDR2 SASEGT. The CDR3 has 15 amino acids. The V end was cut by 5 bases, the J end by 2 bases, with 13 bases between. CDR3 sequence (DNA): TGTGCCAGCAGTCTTACAGGGACTACTGGAAACACCATATATTTT. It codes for CASSLTGTTGNTIYF.

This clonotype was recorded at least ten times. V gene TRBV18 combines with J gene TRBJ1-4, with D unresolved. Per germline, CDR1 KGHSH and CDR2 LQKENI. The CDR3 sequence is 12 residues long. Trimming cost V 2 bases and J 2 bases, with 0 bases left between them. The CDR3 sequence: CASSPTNEKLFF. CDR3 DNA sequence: TGTGCCAGCTCACCAACTAATGAAAAACTGTTTTTT.

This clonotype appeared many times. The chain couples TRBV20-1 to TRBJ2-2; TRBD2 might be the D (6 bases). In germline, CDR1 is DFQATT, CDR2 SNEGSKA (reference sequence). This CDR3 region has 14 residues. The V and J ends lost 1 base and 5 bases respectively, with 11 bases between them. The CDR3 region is CSARVRERTGELFF. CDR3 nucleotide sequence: TGCAGTGCTAGAGTCCGGGAGAGGACCGGGGAGCTGTTTTTT.

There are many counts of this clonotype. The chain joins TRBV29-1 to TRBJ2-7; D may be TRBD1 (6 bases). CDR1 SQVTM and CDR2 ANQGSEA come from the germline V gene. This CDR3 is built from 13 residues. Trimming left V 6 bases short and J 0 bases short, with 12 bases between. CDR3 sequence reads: CSVKGVYSYEQYF. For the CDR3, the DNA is TGCAGCGTAAAGGGGGTGTACTCCTACGAGCAGTACTTC.

The CDR3 region is CASSPGRRQTYEQYF. CDR3 nucleotides: TGTGCCAGCAGTCCGGGACGCCGCCAAACCTACGAGCAGTACTTC. J is TRBJ2-7 and V is TRBV12-3 or TRBV12-4; tentatively, D is TRBD1 or TRBD2 (5 bases each). V lost 5 bases and J 2 bases, leaving 16 bases between the germline ends. The CDR3 covers 15 residues.

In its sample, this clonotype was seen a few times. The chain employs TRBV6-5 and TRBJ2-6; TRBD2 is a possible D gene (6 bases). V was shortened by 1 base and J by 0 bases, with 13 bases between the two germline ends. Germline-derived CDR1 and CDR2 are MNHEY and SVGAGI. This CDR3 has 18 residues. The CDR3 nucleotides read TGTGCCAGCAGTTACTTCGGCGGGATGGGCTCTGGGGCCAACGTCCTGACTTTC. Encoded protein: CASSYFGGMGSGANVLTF.

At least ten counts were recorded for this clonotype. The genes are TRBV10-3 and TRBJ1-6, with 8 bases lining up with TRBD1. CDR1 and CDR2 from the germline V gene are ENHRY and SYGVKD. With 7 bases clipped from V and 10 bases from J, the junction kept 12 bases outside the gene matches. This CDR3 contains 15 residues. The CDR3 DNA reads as TGTGCCATCAAGAACACAGGACAGGGAGGCTCACCCCTCCACTTT. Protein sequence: CAIKNTGQGGSPLHF.

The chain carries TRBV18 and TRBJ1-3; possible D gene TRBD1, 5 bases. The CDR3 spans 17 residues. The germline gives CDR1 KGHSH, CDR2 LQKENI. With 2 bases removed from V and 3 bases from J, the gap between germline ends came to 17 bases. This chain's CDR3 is CASSPRTTLSFGNTIYF. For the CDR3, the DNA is TGTGCCAGCTCACCAAGGACAACTCTTTCCTTTGGAAACACCATATATTTT.

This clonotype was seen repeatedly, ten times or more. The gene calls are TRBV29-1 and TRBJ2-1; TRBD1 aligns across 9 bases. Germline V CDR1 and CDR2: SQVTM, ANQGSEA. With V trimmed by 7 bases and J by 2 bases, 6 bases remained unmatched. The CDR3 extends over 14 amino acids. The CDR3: CSATDRGAYNEQFF. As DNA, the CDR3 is TGCAGCGCCACGGACAGGGGAGCCTACAATGAGCAGTTCTTC.

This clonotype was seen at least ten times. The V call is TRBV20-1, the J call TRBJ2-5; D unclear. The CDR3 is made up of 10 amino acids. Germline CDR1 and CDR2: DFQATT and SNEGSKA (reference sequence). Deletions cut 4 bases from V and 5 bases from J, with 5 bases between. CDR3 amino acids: CSAIWETQYF. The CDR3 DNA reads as TGCAGTGCTATTTGGGAGACCCAGTACTTC.

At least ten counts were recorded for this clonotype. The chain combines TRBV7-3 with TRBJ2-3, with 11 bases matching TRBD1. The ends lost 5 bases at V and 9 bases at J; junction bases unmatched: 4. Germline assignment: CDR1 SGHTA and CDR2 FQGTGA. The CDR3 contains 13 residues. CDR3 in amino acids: CASSGQGADTQYF. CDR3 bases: TGTGCCAGCAGCGGACAGGGGGCCGACACGCAGTATTTT.

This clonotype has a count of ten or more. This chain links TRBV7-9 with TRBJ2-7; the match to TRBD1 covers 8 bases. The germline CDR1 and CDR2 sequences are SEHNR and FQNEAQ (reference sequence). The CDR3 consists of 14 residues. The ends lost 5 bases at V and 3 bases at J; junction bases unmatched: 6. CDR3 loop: CASSLRQGIYEQYF. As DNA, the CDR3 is TGTGCCAGCAGCCTAAGACAGGGGATCTACGAGCAGTACTTC.

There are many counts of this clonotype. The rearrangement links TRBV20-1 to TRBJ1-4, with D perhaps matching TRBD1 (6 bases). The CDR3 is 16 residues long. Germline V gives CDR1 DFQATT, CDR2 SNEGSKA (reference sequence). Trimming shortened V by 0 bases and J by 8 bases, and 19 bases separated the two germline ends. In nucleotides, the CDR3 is TGCAGTGCTAGAGATTTTCGGGCAGGGGAGTGGGAAAAACTGTTTTTT. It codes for CSARDFRAGEWEKLFF.

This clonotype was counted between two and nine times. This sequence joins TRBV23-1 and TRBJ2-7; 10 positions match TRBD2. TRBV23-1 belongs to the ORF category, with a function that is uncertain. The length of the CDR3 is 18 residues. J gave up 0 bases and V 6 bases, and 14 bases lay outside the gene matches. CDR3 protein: CASSQEVAGGDNSYEQYF. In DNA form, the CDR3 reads TGCGCCAGCAGCCAAGAGGTAGCGGGGGGCGACAACTCCTACGAGCAGTACTTC.

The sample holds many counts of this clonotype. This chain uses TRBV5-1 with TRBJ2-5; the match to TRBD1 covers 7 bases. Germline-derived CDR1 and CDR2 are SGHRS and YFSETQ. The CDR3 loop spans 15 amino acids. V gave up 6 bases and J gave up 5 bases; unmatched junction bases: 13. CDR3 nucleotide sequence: TGCGCCAGCAAACCCTACAGGGGCCGTCGGGAGACCCAGTACTTC. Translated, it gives CASKPYRGRRETQYF.